This T cell receptor (beta chain) was recovered during a study of blood T cells in healthy people across ages (dated by TCRdb to the mid-2010s). Concerning the study at large: In model experiments, template switching captured roughly one uniquely barcoded TCR beta cDNA molecule for every two T cells. The study measured age-related changes in TCR beta repertoire diversity using deep sequencing normalized with unique cDNA molecular identifiers. The donors were divided into four age groups: young (average approximately 17 years), middle-aged (under 40), aged (approximately 62) and long-lived (82). To avoid experimental bias, donors of different ages were randomly spread across the sequencing lanes. Two additional independent replicas of 1 million unique cDNA reads from the same blood draw were analyzed for two donors (one aged 18 to 30 and one aged 80 or older).

Library construction relied on 5' RACE. Sequencing was carried out with an Illumina HiSeq 2500. A second PCR of about 6 to 11 cycles was run with a J-beta primer mix and a sample-barcoded 5' primer. A unique molecular identifier was introduced onto each TCR beta cDNA molecule by a template-switch 5' adaptor carrying 12 random nucleotides. Each sample yielded at least 2.5 million CDR3-containing paired-end reads. The Mint cDNA synthesis kit, primed by a TRBC-specific oligonucleotide, was used to synthesize first-strand cDNA from all RNA. After uracil-DNA glycosylase treatment, a first 18-cycle PCR used universal primers M1SS and BC2_uni_R on all cDNA. In the paper's pipeline: For normalization, 1 million high-quality reads were randomly selected from each sample, with every read carrying a distinct molecular identifier. Reads with shared molecular identifiers were discarded instead of being binned into consensus sequences. CDR3 identification, clonotype clustering and error correction used MiTCR with a Q25 quality threshold and the strictest error-elimination algorithm. A nonparametric unseen species model using Euler transformation provided a lower-bound estimate of total TCR beta diversity. Clones were called with MiXCR by TCRdb after fastp trimmed the public reads at Q25, and only in-frame beta chains were retained. Entries are consolidated by CDR3 protein sequence, retaining the most common genes and DNA. The V and J calls were determined by TCRdb, not by the authors. This sample has roughly 800,000 distinct CDR3 sequences in its table, and nearly 60% of those were observed once. Roughly 20% of the sample comes from the top ten.

The CDR1 and CDR2 encoded by the germline V gene are SQVTM and ANQGSEA. Spanning cysteine to phenylalanine, the CDR3 consists of 13 amino acids. Kept here is only the CDR3 DNA, which spans 39 bases and is read in frame from base 1. The paper as a whole reports these results and caveats: Compared with the aged group, more naive CD4+ T cells, fewer expanded clones and increased TCR diversity were shown by the long-lived group, suggesting age selection. There was a strong correlation between observed TCR beta diversity and the percentage of naive T cells measured by flow cytometry. Donor CMV infection status was unknown, potentially confounding age-related changes in expanded clonotypes. Because profiling used bulk unsorted PBMCs, naive and antigen-experienced compartments could not be compared conclusively. As age increased, observed TCR beta diversity per million T cells dropped in a roughly linear way, and a significant reduction was already evident by age 40. Estimates of total diversity based on one million sequenced T cells were considered lower bounds and underestimates.

Donors were a few dozen systemically healthy Caucasian individuals from Russia aged 6 to 90 years. Each donor gave around 9.9 milliliters of peripheral blood, collected into EDTA-treated Vacutainer tubes. PBMCs were isolated by Ficoll-Paque density-gradient centrifugation, with at least 7 million obtained per sample. Total RNA, at least 5.5 micrograms per sample, was extracted from PBMCs with Trizol reagent. For every donor, flow cytometry on a PBMC aliquot measured the percentage of naive CD45RAhigh/CD27high T cells. For this clonotype: What this receptor recognizes is not known. One end of the junction does not line up with germline, which may come from a read error.

The clonotype was recovered from a man between 25 and 39 years old in good health. The chain employs TRBV29-1 and TRBJ2-1; the D gene is unclear. Material for sequencing was blood. The CDR3 region: CSVDGRSCNEQFF. The sequenced DNA: TGCAGCGTTGATGGACGGTCCTGCAATGAGCAGTTCTTC.